This TCR beta chain derives from a study of cytomegalovirus exposure and HLA in healthy donors. Study details: Genotyping of some 390 donors showed that over 80% belonged to the Caucasian-associated ancestry cluster.

PCR involved 60 Vbeta and 13 Jbeta primers. Clones were read by immunoSEQ multiplex PCR, and TCRdb kept only the in-frame ones, dropping some. This sample yields roughly 150,000 clones, of which approximately 68% are seen a single time; almost 4.5% belongs to the top ten. This clone has more than one count but fewer than ten. Trimming took 6 bases from V and 5 from J; bases not matched to a gene: 4. Germline values: CDR1 MNHNY, CDR2 SVGAGI (reference sequence). The CDR3 is 15 amino acids. These donors, healthy bone marrow donors, were studied. The V and J genes are TRBV6-6 and TRBJ1-6; the match to TRBD1 covers 10 bases. The receptor comes from a man between 60 and 75 years old in good health and CMV-seronegative. The sample consisted of PBMCs. This CDR3 reads CASRTDRGHNSPLHF. The DNA for the CDR3 is TGTGCCAGCAGGACAGACAGGGGGCATAATTCACCCCTCCACTTT.